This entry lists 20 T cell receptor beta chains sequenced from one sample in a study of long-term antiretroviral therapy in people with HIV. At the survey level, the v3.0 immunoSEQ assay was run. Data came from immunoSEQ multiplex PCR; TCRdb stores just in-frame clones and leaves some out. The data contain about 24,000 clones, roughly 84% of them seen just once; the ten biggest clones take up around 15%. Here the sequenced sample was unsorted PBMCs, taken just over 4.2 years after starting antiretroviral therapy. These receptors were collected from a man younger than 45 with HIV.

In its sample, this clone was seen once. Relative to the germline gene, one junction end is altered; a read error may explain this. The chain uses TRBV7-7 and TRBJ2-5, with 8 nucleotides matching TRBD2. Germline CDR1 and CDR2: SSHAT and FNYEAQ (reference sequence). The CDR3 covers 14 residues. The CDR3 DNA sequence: TGTGCTAGCAGCTTAGCGGGATCGGTCGAGACCCAGTACTTC. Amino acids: CASSLAGSVETQYF.

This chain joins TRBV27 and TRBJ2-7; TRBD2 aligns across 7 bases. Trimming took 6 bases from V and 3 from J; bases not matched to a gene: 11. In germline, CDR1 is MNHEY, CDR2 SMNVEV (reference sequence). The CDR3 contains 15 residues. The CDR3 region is CASRMLAAGFYEQYF. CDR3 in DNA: TGTGCCAGCAGAATGCTAGCGGCGGGATTCTACGAGCAGTACTTC.

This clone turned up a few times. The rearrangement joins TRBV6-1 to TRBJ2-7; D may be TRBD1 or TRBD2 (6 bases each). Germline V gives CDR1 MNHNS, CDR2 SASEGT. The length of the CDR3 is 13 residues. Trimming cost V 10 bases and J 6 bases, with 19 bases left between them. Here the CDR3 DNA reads TGTGCCAAAAATTTAGGGGGGACGAGCGAGCAGTACTTC. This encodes CAKNLGGTSEQYF.

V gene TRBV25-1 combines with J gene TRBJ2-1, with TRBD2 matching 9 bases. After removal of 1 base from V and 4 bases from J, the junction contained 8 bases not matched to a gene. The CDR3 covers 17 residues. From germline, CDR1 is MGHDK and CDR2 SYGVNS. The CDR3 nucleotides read TGTGCCAGCAGTGAATGGGGCGGGGGGGCCGCATACAATGAGCAGTTCTTC. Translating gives CASSEWGGGAAYNEQFF. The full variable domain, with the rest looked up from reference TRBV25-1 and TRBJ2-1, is EADIYQTPRYLVIGTGKKITLECSQTMGHDKMYWYQQDPGMELHLIHYSYGVNSTEKGDLSSESTVSRIRTEHFPLTLESARPSHTSQYLCASSEWGGGAAYNEQFFGPGTRLTVL.

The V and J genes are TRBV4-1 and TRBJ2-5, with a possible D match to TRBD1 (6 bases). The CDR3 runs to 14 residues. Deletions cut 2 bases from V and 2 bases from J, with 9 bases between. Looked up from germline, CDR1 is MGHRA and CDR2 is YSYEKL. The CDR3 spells CASSQIDRQETQYF. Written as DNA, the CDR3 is TGCGCCAGCAGCCAAATCGACAGGCAAGAGACCCAGTACTTC.

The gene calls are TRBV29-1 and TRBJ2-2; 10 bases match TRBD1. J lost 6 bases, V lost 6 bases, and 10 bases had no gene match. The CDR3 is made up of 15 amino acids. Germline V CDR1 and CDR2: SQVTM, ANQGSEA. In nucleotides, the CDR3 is TGCAGCGTACTCGGACAGGGGGGTAGGGCCGGGGAGCTGTTTTTT. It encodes CSVLGQGGRAGELFF.

The CDR3 bases are TGTGCCAGTACGGGACAGATGAACACCGGGGAGCTGTTTTTT. It specifies CASTGQMNTGELFF. The chain couples TRBV2 to TRBJ2-2, with 7 bases lining up with TRBD1. Germline V lookup: CDR1 SNHLY, CDR2 FYNNEI. V dropped 9 bases and J dropped 1; count of bases not matched to a gene: 5. This CDR3 contains 14 residues.

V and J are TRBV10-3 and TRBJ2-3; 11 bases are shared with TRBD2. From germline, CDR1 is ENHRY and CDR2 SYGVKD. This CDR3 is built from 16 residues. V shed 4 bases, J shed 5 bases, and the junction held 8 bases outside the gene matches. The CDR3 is CAISVVIAGGRDTQYF. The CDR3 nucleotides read TGTGCCATCAGTGTGGTAATAGCGGGGGGGCGAGATACGCAGTATTTT.

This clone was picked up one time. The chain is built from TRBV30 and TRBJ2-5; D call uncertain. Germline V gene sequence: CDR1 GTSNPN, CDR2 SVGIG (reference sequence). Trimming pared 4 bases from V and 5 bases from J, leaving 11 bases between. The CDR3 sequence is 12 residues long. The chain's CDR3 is CAWTTGQETQYF. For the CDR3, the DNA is TGTGCCTGGACTACGGGTCAGGAGACCCAGTACTTC.

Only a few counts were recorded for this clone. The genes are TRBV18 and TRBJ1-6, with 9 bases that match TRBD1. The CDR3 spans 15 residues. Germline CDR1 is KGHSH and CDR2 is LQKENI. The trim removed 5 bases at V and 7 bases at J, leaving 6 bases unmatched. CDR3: CASSSRGQGNSPLHF. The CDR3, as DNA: TGTGCCAGCTCATCACGAGGACAGGGGAATTCACCCCTCCACTTT. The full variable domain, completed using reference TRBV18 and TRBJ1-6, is NAGVMQNPRHLVRRRGQEARLRCSPMKGHSHVYWYRQLPEEGLKFMVYLQKENIIDESGMPKERFSAEFPKEGPSILRIQQVVRGDSAAYFCASSSRGQGNSPLHFGNGTRLTVT.

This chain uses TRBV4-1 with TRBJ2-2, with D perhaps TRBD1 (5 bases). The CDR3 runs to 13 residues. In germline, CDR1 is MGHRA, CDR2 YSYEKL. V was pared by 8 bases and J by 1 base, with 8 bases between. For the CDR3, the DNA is TGCGCCAGCTCGACAGTGAACACCGGGGAGCTGTTTTTT. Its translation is CASSTVNTGELFF.

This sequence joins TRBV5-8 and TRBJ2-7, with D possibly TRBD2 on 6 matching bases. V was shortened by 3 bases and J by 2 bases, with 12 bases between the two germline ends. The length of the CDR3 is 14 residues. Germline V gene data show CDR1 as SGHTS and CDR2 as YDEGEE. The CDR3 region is CASSWGDFTYEQYF. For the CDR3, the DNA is TGTGCCAGCAGCTGGGGGGACTTCACCTACGAGCAGTACTTC.

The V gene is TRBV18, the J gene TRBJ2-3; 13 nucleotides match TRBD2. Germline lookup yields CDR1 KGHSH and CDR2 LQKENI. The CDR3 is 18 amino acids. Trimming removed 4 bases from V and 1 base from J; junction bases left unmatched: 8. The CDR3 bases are TGTGCCAGCTCACTATGGACTAGCGGGAGAGGGGGCACAGATACGCAGTATTTT. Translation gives CASSLWTSGRGGTDTQYF.

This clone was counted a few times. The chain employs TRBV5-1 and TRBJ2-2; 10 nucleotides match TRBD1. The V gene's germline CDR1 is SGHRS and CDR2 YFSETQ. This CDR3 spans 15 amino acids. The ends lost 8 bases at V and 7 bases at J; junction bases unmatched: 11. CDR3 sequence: CASYRTGGISGELFF. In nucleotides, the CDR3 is TGCGCCAGTTATAGGACAGGGGGGATCAGCGGGGAGCTGTTTTTT. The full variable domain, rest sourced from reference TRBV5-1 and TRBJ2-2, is KAGVTQTPRYLIKTRGQQVTLSCSPISGHRSVSWYQQTPGQGLQFLFEYFSETQRNKGNFPGRFSGRQFSNSRSEMNVSTLELGDSALYLCASYRTGGISGELFFGEGSRLTVL.

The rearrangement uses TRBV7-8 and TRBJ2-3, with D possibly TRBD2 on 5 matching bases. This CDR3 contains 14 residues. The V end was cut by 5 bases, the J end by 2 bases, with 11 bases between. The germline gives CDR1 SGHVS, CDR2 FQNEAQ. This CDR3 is CASSTDYDTDTQYF. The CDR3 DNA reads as TGTGCCAGCAGCACCGACTATGACACAGATACGCAGTATTTT.

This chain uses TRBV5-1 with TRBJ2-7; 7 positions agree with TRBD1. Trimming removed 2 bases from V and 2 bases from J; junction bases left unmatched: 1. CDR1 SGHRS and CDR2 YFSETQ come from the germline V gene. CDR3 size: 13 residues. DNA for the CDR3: TGCGCCAGCAGCTTTACAGGGGCCTACGAGCAGTACTTC. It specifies CASSFTGAYEQYF.

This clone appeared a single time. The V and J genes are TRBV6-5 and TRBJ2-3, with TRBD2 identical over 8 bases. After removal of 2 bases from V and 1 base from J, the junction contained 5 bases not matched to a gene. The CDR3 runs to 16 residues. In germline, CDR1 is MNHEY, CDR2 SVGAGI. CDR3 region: CASSYHLRGGTDTQYF. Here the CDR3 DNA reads TGTGCCAGCAGTTACCACTTGCGGGGGGGCACAGATACGCAGTATTTT.

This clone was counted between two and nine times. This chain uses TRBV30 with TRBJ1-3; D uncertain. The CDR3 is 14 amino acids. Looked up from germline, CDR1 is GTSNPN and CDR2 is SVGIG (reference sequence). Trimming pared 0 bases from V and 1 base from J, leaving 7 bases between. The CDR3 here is CAWSVRESGNTIYF. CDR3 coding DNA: TGTGCCTGGAGTGTACGGGAGTCTGGAAACACCATATATTTT.

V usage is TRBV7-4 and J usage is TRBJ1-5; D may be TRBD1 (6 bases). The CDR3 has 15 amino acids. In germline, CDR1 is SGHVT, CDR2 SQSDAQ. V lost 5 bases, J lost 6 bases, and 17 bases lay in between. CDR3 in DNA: TGTGCCAGCAGCCTGCGGGCCCAGGGGTTTCAGCCCCAGCATTTT. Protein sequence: CASSLRAQGFQPQHF.

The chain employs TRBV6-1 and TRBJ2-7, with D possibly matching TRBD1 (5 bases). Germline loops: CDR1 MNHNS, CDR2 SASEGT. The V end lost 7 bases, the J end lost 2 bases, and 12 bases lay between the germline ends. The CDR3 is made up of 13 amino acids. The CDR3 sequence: CASNSRATYEQYF. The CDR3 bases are TGTGCCAGCAACAGCAGGGCCACCTACGAGCAGTACTTC.